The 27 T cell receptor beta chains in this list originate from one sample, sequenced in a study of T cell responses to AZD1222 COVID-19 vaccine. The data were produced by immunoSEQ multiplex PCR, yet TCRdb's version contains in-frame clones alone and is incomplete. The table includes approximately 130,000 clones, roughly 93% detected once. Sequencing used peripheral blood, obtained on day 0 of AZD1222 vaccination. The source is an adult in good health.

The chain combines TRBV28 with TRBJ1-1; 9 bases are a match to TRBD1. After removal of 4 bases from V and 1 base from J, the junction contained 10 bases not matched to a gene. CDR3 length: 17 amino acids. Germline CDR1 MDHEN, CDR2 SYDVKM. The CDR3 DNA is TGTGCCAGCAGTTCTCTCGGACAGGGGATCAAGAACACTGAAGCTTTCTTT. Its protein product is CASSSLGQGIKNTEAFF.

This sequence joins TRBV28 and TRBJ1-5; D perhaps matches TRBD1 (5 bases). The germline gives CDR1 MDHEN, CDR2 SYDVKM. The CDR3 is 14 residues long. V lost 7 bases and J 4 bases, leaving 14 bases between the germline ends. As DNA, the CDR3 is TGTGCCAGCACCCGAGGGGTTGGGAATCAGCCCCAGCATTTT. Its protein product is CASTRGVGNQPQHF.

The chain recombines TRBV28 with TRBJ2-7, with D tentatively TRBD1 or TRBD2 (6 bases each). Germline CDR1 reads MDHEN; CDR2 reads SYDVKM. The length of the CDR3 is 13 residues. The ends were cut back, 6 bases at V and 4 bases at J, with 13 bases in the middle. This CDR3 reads CASSRGRDYEQYF. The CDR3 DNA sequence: TGTGCCAGCAGCCGGGGGCGGGATTACGAGCAGTACTTC.

In DNA form, the CDR3 reads TGTGCCAGTAGTAATGAAAGGGCCGTCAGAGCGATATATGGCTACACCTTC. Protein product: CASSNERAVRAIYGYTF. The rearrangement links TRBV19 to TRBJ1-2; D gene unclear. Germline assignment: CDR1 LNHDA and CDR2 SQIVND (reference sequence). CDR3 length: 17 amino acids. Trimming cost V 4 bases and J 5 bases, with 23 bases left between them.

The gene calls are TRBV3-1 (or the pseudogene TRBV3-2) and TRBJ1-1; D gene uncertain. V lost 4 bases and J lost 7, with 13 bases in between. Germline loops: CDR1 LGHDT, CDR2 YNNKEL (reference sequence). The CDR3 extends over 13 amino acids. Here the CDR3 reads CASSPESLGEAFF. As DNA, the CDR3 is TGTGCCAGCAGCCCAGAGAGTTTGGGTGAAGCTTTCTTT.

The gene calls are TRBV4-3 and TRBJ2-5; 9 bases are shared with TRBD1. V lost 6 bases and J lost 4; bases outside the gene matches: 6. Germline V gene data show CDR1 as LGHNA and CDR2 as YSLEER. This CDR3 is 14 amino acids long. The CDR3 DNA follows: TGCGCCAGCAGTCGAACAGGGGGCAGAGAGACCCAGTACTTC. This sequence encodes CASSRTGGRETQYF.

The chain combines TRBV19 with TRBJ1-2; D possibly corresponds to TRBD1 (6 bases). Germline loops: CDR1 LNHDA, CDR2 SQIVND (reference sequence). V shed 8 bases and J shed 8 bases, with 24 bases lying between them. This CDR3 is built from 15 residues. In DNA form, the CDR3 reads TGTGCCAGTGCTACCCTCGGGGGGCGCGGACACGGCTACACCTTC. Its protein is CASATLGGRGHGYTF.

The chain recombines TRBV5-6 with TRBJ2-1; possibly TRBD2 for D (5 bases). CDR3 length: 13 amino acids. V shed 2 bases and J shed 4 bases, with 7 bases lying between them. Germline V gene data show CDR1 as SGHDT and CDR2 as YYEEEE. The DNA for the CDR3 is TGTGCCAGCAGCTTTGGACTTTACAATGAGCAGTTCTTC. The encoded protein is CASSFGLYNEQFF.

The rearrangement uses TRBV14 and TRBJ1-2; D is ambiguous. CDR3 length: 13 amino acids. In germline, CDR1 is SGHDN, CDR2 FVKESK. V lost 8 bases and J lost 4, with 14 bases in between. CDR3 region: CASSENLIYGYTF. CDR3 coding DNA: TGTGCCAGCTCGGAGAATTTGATCTATGGCTACACCTTC. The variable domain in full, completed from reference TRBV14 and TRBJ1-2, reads EAGVTQFPSHSVIEKGQTVTLRCDPISGHDNLYWYRRVMGKEIKFLLHFVKESKQDESGMPNNRFLAERTGGTYSTLKVQPAELEDSGVYFCASSENLIYGYTFGSGTRLTVV.

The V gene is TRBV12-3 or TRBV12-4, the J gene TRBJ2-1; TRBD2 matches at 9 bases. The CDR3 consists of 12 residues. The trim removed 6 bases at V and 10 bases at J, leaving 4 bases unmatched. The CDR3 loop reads CASSPSGTEQFF. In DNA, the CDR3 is TGTGCCAGCAGCCCTAGCGGGACGGAGCAGTTCTTC.

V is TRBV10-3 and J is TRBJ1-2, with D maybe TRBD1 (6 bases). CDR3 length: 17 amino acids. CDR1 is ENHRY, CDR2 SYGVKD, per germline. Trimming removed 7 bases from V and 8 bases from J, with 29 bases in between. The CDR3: CAITGRAAGEGAEGYTF. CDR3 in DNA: TGTGCCATCACAGGTCGAGCTGCAGGGGAAGGGGCGGAGGGCTACACCTTC.

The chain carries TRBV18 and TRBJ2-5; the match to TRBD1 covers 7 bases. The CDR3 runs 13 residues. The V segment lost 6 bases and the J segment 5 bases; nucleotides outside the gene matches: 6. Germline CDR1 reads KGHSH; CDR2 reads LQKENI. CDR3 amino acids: CASSWTGGETQYF. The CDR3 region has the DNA TGTGCCAGCTCGTGGACAGGTGGGGAGACCCAGTACTTC.

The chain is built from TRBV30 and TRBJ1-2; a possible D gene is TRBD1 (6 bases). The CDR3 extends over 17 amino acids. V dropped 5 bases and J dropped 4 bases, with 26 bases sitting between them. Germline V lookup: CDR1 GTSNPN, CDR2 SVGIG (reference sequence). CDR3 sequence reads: CAWQPKGPLGAGYGYTF. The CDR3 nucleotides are TGTGCCTGGCAACCCAAGGGCCCGCTGGGGGCCGGCTATGGCTACACCTTC.

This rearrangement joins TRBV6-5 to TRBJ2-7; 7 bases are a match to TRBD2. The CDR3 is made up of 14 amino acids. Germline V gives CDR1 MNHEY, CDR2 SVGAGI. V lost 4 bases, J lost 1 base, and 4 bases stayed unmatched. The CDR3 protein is CASSFGGGSYEQYF. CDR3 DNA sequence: TGTGCCAGCAGTTTCGGCGGGGGATCCTACGAGCAGTACTTC.

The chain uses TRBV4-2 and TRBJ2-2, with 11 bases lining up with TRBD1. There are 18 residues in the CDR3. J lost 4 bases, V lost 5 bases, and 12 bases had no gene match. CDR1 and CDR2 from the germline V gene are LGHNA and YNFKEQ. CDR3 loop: CASSTGQGAVEGTGELFF. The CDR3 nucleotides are TGTGCCAGCAGCACAGGACAGGGGGCGGTTGAGGGCACCGGGGAGCTGTTTTTT.

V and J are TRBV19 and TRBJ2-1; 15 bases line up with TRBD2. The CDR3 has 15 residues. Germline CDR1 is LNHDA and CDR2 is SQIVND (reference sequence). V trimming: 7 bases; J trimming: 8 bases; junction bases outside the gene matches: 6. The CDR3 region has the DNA TGTGCCAGTACTGGACTAGCGGGAGGGTTCGATGAGCAGTTCTTC. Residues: CASTGLAGGFDEQFF.

The CDR3 region is CASSQVKTGGNTGELFF. CDR3 DNA sequence: TGTGCCAGCAGCCAAGTGAAAACCGGGGGAAACACCGGGGAGCTGTTTTTT. The chain couples TRBV14 to TRBJ2-2; D is perhaps TRBD2 (6 bases). Trimming shortened V by 1 base and J by 2 bases, and 14 bases separated the two germline ends. CDR3 length: 17 residues. Germline V CDR1 and CDR2: SGHDN, FVKESK.

The CDR3 loop reads CASSFVDRPEAFF. In DNA, the CDR3 is TGTGCCAGCAGTTTTGTCGATCGGCCTGAAGCTTTCTTT. V gene TRBV28 combines with J gene TRBJ1-1, with D unresolved. Germline V gives CDR1 MDHEN, CDR2 SYDVKM. This CDR3 is 13 amino acids long. Trimming took 3 bases from V and 6 from J, leaving 11 bases between them. Full variable domain (remainder filled in from reference TRBV28 and TRBJ1-1): DVKVTQSSRYLVKRTGEKVFLECVQDMDHENMFWYRQDPGLGLRLIYFSYDVKMKEKGDIPEGYSVSREKKERFSLILESASTNQTSMYLCASSFVDRPEAFFGQGTRLTVV.

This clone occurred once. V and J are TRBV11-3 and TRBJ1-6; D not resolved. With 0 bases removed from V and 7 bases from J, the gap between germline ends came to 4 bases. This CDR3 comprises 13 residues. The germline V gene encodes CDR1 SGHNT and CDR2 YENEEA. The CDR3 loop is CASSLDPNSPLHF. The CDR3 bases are TGTGCCAGCAGCTTAGATCCGAATTCACCCCTCCACTTT.

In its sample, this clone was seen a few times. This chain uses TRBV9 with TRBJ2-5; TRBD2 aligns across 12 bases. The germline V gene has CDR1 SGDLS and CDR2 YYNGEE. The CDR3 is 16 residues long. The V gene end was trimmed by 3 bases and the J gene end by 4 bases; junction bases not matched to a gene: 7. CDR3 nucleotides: TGTGCCAGCAGCGGCGGGACTAGCGGGTTCGGAGAGACCCAGTACTTC. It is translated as CASSGGTSGFGETQYF. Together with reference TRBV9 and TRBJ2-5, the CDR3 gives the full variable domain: DSGVTQTPKHLITATGQRVTLRCSPRSGDLSVYWYQQSLDQGLQFLIQYYNGEERAKGNILERFSAQQFPDLHSELNLSSLELGDSALYFCASSGGTSGFGETQYFGPGTRLLVL.

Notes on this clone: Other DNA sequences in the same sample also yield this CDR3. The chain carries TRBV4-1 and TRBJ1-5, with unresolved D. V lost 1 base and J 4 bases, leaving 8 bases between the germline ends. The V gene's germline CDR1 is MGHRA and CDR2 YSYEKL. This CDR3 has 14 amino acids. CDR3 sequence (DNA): TGCGCCAGCAGCCAAGTACTGGGGAATCAGCCCCAGCATTTT. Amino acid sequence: CASSQVLGNQPQHF.

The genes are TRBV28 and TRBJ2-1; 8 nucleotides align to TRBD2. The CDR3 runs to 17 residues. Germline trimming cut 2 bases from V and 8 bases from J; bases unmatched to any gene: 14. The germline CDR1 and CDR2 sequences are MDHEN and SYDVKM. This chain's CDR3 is CASSLLLAGGGDDEQFF. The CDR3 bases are TGTGCCAGCAGTTTACTACTGGCGGGAGGCGGGGACGATGAGCAGTTCTTC.

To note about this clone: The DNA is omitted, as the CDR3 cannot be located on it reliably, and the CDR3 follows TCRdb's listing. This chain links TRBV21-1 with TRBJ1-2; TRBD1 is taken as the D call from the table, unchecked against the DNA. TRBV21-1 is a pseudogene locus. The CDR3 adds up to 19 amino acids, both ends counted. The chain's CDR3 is CASSKAQGVGWGSNYGYTF.

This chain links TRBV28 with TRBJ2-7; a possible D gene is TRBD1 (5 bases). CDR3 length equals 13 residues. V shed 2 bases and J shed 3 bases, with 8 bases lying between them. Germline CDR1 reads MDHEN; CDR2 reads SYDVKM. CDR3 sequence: CASSLGRVYEQYF. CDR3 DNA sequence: TGTGCCAGCAGTTTAGGCAGGGTCTACGAGCAGTACTTC.

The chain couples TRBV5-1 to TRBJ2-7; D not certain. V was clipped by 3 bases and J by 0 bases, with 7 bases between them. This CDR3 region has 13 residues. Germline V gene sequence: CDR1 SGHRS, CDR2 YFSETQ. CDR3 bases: TGCGCCAGCAGCTCGGAAGGCTCCTACGAGCAGTACTTC. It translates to CASSSEGSYEQYF.

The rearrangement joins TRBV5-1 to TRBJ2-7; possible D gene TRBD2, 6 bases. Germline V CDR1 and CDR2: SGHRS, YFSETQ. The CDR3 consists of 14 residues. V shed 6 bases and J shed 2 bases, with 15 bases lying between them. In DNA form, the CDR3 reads TGCGCCAGCAAAAACCGGGACTCAGCCTACGAGCAGTACTTC. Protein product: CASKNRDSAYEQYF. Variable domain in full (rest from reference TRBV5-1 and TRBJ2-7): KAGVTQTPRYLIKTRGQQVTLSCSPISGHRSVSWYQQTPGQGLQFLFEYFSETQRNKGNFPGRFSGRQFSNSRSEMNVSTLELGDSALYLCASKNRDSAYEQYFGPGTRLTVT.

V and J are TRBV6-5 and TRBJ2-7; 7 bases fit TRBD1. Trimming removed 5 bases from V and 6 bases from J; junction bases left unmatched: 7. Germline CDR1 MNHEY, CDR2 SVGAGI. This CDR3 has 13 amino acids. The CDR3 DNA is TGTGCCAGCAGTCTTGGACAGGTGGGCGAGCAGTACTTC. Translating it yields CASSLGQVGEQYF.